One and the same sample provided the 30 T cell receptor beta chains below, sequenced in a study of tumor and adjacent non-tumor tissue in lung cancer. A modified ARM-PCR protocol with three rounds of nested PCR amplified TCRbeta. Each CDR3 protein is one row after TCRdb ran MiXCR on the multiplex PCR reads. Of some 120,000 distinct CDR3 sequences in the sample, around three fifths are singletons; the top ten hold 10% to 15%. This sample's RNA came from whole unsorted tissue. Specimen: lung tumor tissue. These TCRs come from a man aged 25 to 40 with non-small cell lung cancer.

On this clonotype: A much larger clonotype is one base distant, so this may be a read error. The chain has TRBV5-6 and TRBJ2-7, with D uncertain. CDR1 and CDR2 (germline): SGHDT, YYEEEE. The CDR3 extends over 12 amino acids. The CDR3 DNA follows: TGTGCCAACAGCTTGGTCCCGCGGGAGCAGTACTTC. This gives the protein CANSLVPREQYF.

In its sample, this clonotype was seen once. The genes are TRBV20-1 and TRBJ2-3; TRBD2 matches at 10 bases. Germline V gene data show CDR1 as DFQATT and CDR2 as SNEGSKA (reference sequence). J gave up 0 bases and V 0 bases, and 3 bases lay outside the gene matches. This CDR3 has 16 residues. CDR3 amino acids: CSARDSGRHSTDTQYF. CDR3 sequence (DNA): TGCAGTGCTAGAGATAGCGGGAGGCATAGCACAGATACGCAGTATTTT.

The sample holds many counts of this clonotype. The chain links TRBV20-1 to TRBJ1-1; D is perhaps TRBD1 (6 bases). The CDR3 is 15 amino acids. Looked up from germline, CDR1 is DFQATT and CDR2 is SNEGSKA (reference sequence). The V end lost 0 bases, the J end lost 7 bases, and 18 bases lay between the germline ends. Here the CDR3 reads CSARDLVGTRDEAFF. CDR3 nucleotide sequence: TGCAGTGCTAGAGATTTAGTGGGGACACGGGATGAAGCTTTCTTT.

This clonotype has a count of ten or more. This chain links TRBV11-2 with TRBJ2-7; 9 bases are shared with TRBD1. Unmatched junction bases numbered 13, after V lost 5 bases and J lost 5 bases. Germline values: CDR1 SGHAT, CDR2 FQNNGV. The length of the CDR3 is 16 residues. DNA for the CDR3: TGTGCCAGCAGCCGAGGACGAGGGACAGGGATGGACGAGCAGTACTTC. This gives the protein CASSRGRGTGMDEQYF.

This clonotype was seen a few times. The J gene is TRBJ2-1, the V gene TRBV7-9; D is perhaps TRBD1 (6 bases). V lost 5 bases and J lost 4, with 12 bases in between. CDR1 and CDR2 from the germline V gene are SEHNR and FQNEAQ (reference sequence). The CDR3 runs to 14 residues. The CDR3 DNA follows: TGTGCCAGCAGCGGCTACGGACAGTACAATGAGCAGTTCTTC. As protein: CASSGYGQYNEQFF.

With regard to this clonotype: A much larger clonotype is one base distant, so this may be a read error. V gene TRBV6-2 or TRBV6-3 combines with J gene TRBJ2-1, with D uncertain. V was clipped by 5 bases and J by 5 bases, with 4 bases between them. Germline assignment: CDR1 MNHEY and CDR2 SVGEGT. This CDR3 is built from 11 residues. CDR3 nucleotides: TGTGCCAGCAGTCAGCACAATGAGCAGTTCTTC. Translating it yields CASSQHNEQFF.

The chain links TRBV6-2 or TRBV6-3 to TRBJ2-5, with D perhaps matching TRBD1 or TRBD2 (5 bases each). V was clipped by 4 bases and J by 4 bases, with 16 bases between them. Germline V gene sequence: CDR1 MNHEY, CDR2 SVGEGT. This CDR3 is built from 15 residues. CDR3 loop: CASSSGAAEGETQYF. CDR3 DNA sequence: TGTGCCAGCAGTTCCGGGGCAGCGGAAGGAGAGACCCAGTACTTC.

On this clonotype: Compared with germline, one end of the junction differs, possibly owing to a read error. This sequence joins TRBV7-7 and TRBJ2-3, with 7 bases identical to TRBD1. The CDR3 is 13 residues long. Germline V lookup: CDR1 SSHAT, CDR2 FNYEAQ (reference sequence). CDR3 sequence (DNA): TGCGCTCGCAGCTTCGACAGGGACCATACGCAGTATTTT. Its translation is CARSFDRDHTQYF.

In its sample, this clonotype was seen many times. The V gene is TRBV6-2 or TRBV6-3, the J gene TRBJ2-5; D might be TRBD1 (5 bases). V dropped 6 bases and J dropped 0 bases, with 8 bases sitting between them. Germline V gene sequence: CDR1 MNHEY, CDR2 SVGEGT. CDR3 length: 13 residues. CDR3 sequence (DNA): TGTGCCAGCAGACAGGACAACCAAGAGACCCAGTACTTC. Translating it yields CASRQDNQETQYF.

About this clonotype: An end of the junction differs from the germline gene, which may be a read error. V is TRBV20-1 and J is TRBJ2-2, with 8 bases aligning to TRBD1. The CDR3 consists of 15 residues. The germline CDR1 and CDR2 sequences are DFQATT and SNEGSKA (reference sequence). CDR3 DNA sequence: TGCAGTGCTAGATCCGGGACAGGTTTCACCGGGGAGCTGTTATTT. Protein product: CSARSGTGFTGELLF.

As concerns this clonotype: A much larger clone differs from this one at a single base, so this may be a read error. The J gene is TRBJ1-1, the V gene TRBV24-1; possibly TRBD1 for D (6 bases). The CDR3 covers 13 residues. V was trimmed by 9 bases and J by 4 bases, leaving 14 bases between them. Germline V gives CDR1 KGHDR, CDR2 SFDVKD. The CDR3 loop is CATHRAQSTEAFF. Written as DNA, the CDR3 is TGTGCCACCCACAGGGCGCAAAGCACTGAAGCTTTCTTT.

CDR3 sequence (DNA): TGTGCCAGCAGTGAGGGACAGTACGAGCAGTACTTC. Amino acids: CASSEGQYEQYF. This chain links TRBV6-1 with TRBJ2-7, with 7 bases fitting TRBD1. The CDR3 has 12 amino acids. Germline lookup yields CDR1 MNHNS and CDR2 SASEGT. The V segment lost 3 bases and the J segment 4 bases; nucleotides outside the gene matches: 0.

On this clonotype itself: Possible read error: a much larger clone is one base away. The chain is built from TRBV20-1 and TRBJ2-1, with 7 bases lining up with TRBD2. The CDR3 covers 14 residues. J lost 3 bases, V lost 4 bases, and 6 bases had no gene match. The germline V gene has CDR1 DFQATT and CDR2 SNEGSKA (reference sequence). Here the CDR3 reads CSATSTSFYNEQFF. The DNA of the CDR3 is TGCAGTGCTACTTCGACTAGCTTCTACAATGAGCAGTTCTTC.

For this clonotype: Germline and junction disagree at one end, which may indicate a read error. The rearrangement links TRBV6-5 to TRBJ2-7, with a tentative D call TRBD2 (6 bases). Germline assignment: CDR1 MNHEY and CDR2 SVGAGI. The CDR3 runs to 17 residues. CDR3 nucleotide sequence: TGTGCCAACAGTTACTCGAAAGGAGGGGTTCTCTCCTACGAGCAATACTTC. It translates to CANSYSKGGVLSYEQYF.

A few counts support this clonotype. One end of the junction fails to match germline, which may point to a read error. The rearrangement joins TRBV6-2 or TRBV6-3 to TRBJ2-7, with TRBD1 as a possible D gene (6 bases). Germline CDR1 is MNHEY and CDR2 is SVGEGT. CDR3 length: 16 amino acids. DNA for the CDR3: TGTGCCGGCAGCCACATTTGGGACACTTACTCCTACGAGCAGTACTTC. This encodes CAGSHIWDTYSYEQYF.

A remark on this clonotype: Just one base apart from a much larger clone, this may be a read error. The chain links TRBV20-1 to TRBJ2-7, with TRBD2 matching over 16 bases. Germline V gene sequence: CDR1 DFQATT, CDR2 SNEGSKA (reference sequence). The CDR3 is made up of 17 amino acids. The CDR3 is CSAISPGLAGGVNEHYF. CDR3 sequence (DNA): TGCAGTGCTATTTCCCCGGGACTAGCGGGAGGGGTGAACGAGCACTACTTC.

This clonotype was seen at least ten times. The CDR3: CASSDRIGAEAFF. The CDR3 region has the DNA TGTGCCAGCAGTGACAGGATCGGCGCTGAAGCTTTCTTT. The V call is TRBV6-1, the J call TRBJ1-1, with D hard to call. This CDR3 has 13 residues. CDR1 and CDR2 from the germline V gene are MNHNS and SASEGT. V was pared by 3 bases and J by 6 bases, with 11 bases between.

On this clonotype: This may arise from a read error, as a much more abundant clone is one base away. The CDR3 loop reads CASSRRPATGEDTQYF. CDR3 nucleotide sequence: TGCGCCAGCAGCCGAAGGCCGGCTACCGGGGAGGATACGCAGTATTTT. V is TRBV4-1 and J is TRBJ2-3; D is perhaps TRBD2 (5 bases). V lost 4 bases to trimming and J lost 6 bases, with 20 bases between them. Germline V lookup: CDR1 MGHRA, CDR2 YSYEKL. The CDR3 spans 16 residues.

On this clonotype itself: A much more abundant neighbour one base away suggests this may be a read error. The chain carries TRBV29-1 and TRBJ1-5, with 10 bases fitting TRBD1. The CDR3 covers 14 residues. V lost 5 bases, J lost 9 bases, and 10 bases stayed unmatched. CDR1 is SQVTM, CDR2 ANQGSEA, per germline. CDR3 sequence reads: CSVRTGGYGRPQHF. CDR3 sequence (DNA): TGCAGCGTTAGGACAGGGGGATACGGACGGCCCCAGCATTTT.

This clonotype appeared a few times. CDR3 nucleotide sequence: TGTGCCAGCAGCTTACGCTCCGGGACAGGAGGCACTGAAGCTTTCTTT. It is translated as CASSLRSGTGGTEAFF. The J gene is TRBJ1-1, the V gene TRBV7-9; 8 bases agree with TRBD1. CDR1 SEHNR and CDR2 FQNEAQ come from the germline V gene (reference sequence). V was clipped by 2 bases and J by 4 bases; unmatched bases: 9. CDR3 length: 16 residues.

Concerning this clonotype: One end of the junction is discordant with germline, which a read error may explain. The rearrangement joins TRBV5-5 to TRBJ2-7; a possible D gene is TRBD2 (6 bases). CDR1 and CDR2 from the germline V gene are SGHKS and YYEKEE (reference sequence). The CDR3 consists of 14 residues. The CDR3 DNA reads as TGTGCCAGCACCTTGGGACTTCAGGTTTACGTGCAGTACTTC. It specifies CASTLGLQVYVQYF.

The gene calls are TRBV20-1 and TRBJ1-3; D unclear. The CDR3 covers 15 residues. CDR1 and CDR2 from the germline V gene are DFQATT and SNEGSKA (reference sequence). With 3 bases removed from V and 0 bases from J, the gap between germline ends came to 12 bases. CDR3 coding DNA: TGCAGTGCTAGGGCCCCGACAATCTCTGGAAACACCATATATTTT. Translation gives CSARAPTISGNTIYF.

As to this clonotype: Given a much more abundant clone one base away, this may be a read error. V gene TRBV6-2 or TRBV6-3 combines with J gene TRBJ2-7; TRBD1 matches at 9 bases. Germline CDR1 and CDR2: MNHEY and SVGEGT. The CDR3 is 15 amino acids. The CDR3 protein is CASGYAGQGLPGQYF. The DNA for the CDR3 is TGTGCCAGCGGTTACGCGGGACAGGGACTTCCAGGGCAGTACTTC.

In the case of this clonotype: A much larger clone differs from this one at a single base, so this may be a read error. This chain joins TRBV20-1 and TRBJ2-7, with D maybe TRBD2 (5 bases). Trimming shortened V by 4 bases and J by 6 bases, and 16 bases separated the two germline ends. The CDR3 loop spans 13 amino acids. Germline V gene sequence: CDR1 DFQATT, CDR2 SNEGSKA (reference sequence). CDR3 sequence: CSATAPGICEQYF. In DNA, the CDR3 is TGCAGTGCTACCGCCCCGGGGATTTGCGAGCAGTACTTC.

The chain links TRBV20-1 to TRBJ2-1; 12 nucleotides agree with TRBD2. Trimming removed 2 bases from V and 7 bases from J; junction bases left unmatched: 9. The V gene's germline CDR1 is DFQATT and CDR2 SNEGSKA (reference sequence). The CDR3 length is 16 residues. The CDR3 DNA follows: TGCAGTGCTAGAAATCCCGGAACTAGCGGGGGGAATGAGCAGTTCTTC. Its protein product is CSARNPGTSGGNEQFF.

With respect to this clonotype: A much larger clonotype is one base distant, so this may be a read error. The chain couples TRBV29-1 to TRBJ1-2; D is possibly TRBD1 (5 bases). CDR3 length: 13 residues. Germline CDR1 and CDR2: SQVTM and ANQGSEA. V was cut by 8 bases and J by 5 bases, with 18 bases left in between. The CDR3 reads CSLRQREGYGYTF. The CDR3 region has the DNA TGCAGCCTCCGCCAAAGGGAGGGGTATGGCTACACCTTC.

With respect to this clonotype: The CDR3 does not close with the conserved phenylalanine or tryptophan, likely indicating a read error. V gene TRBV4-1 combines with J gene TRBJ1-5; D gene ambiguous. Germline V gene sequence: CDR1 MGHRA, CDR2 YSYEKL. CDR3 length equals 13 residues. The CDR3 DNA is TGCGCCAGGAGCCAAGTTTGGGATCAGCCCCAGCATTAT. It specifies CARSQVWDQPQHY.

Concerning this clonotype itself: At one of its ends the junction is not consistent with the germline gene, which may arise from a read error. V and J are TRBV5-1 and TRBJ2-1; the D is unclear. CDR3 length: 14 residues. Germline CDR1 reads SGHRS; CDR2 reads YFSETQ. CDR3 sequence (DNA): TGTGCCAGCAGCTTGGCCAGCTCCTACAATGAGCGGTTCTTC. Protein product: CASSLASSYNERFF.

The chain has TRBV30 and TRBJ2-7, with D perhaps matching TRBD2 (6 bases). The CDR3 is 13 amino acids. The V end lost 1 base, the J end lost 4 bases, and 11 bases lay between the germline ends. Germline lookup yields CDR1 GTSNPN and CDR2 SVGIG (reference sequence). CDR3 nucleotides: TGTGCCTGGAGTGCGGGGGAAGGATACGAGCAGTACTTC. Protein sequence: CAWSAGEGYEQYF.

As for this clonotype: A read error is possible here, since a much larger clone lies one base away. The V and J genes are TRBV29-1 and TRBJ1-4; perhaps TRBD1 as D (5 bases). Germline CDR1 SQVTM, CDR2 ANQGSEA. The CDR3 length is 15 residues. This CDR3 reads CSVGRGRGVNEKPFF. The CDR3 DNA follows: TGCAGCGTTGGTCGCGGTCGGGGGGTTAATGAAAAACCGTTTTTT.